This T cell receptor beta chain was captured in a study of blood T cell repertoires in COVID-19. The repertoire was sequenced with immunoSEQ multiplex PCR; TCRdb's copy has only in-frame clones and lacks some. This sample yields approximately 260,000 clones, of which approximately 83% are seen a single time; 3.3% belongs to the top ten. This CDR3 comprises 16 residues. The sample consisted of PBMCs or T cells enriched from blood (not recorded which). This sequence originates from a woman aged 40 to 50 with acute COVID-19. The chain carries TRBV21-1 and TRBJ1-5. TRBV21-1 is marked as a pseudogene. The CDR3: CASSKASPRGNQPQHF. The CDR3 DNA reads as TGTGCCAGCAGCAAAGCGAGCCCCAGAGGAAATCAGCCCCAGCATTTT.